The sample holds many counts of the clone carrying this T cell receptor (beta chain). Its specificity is not known. Per germline, CDR1 ENHRY and CDR2 SYGVKD. J gave up 3 bases and V 6 bases, and 1 base lay outside the gene matches. CDR3 size: 12 residues. TCRdb used MiXCR to reprocess the 5' RACE reads, holding one entry per CDR3 protein. The sample has about 100,000 distinct CDR3 sequences, just under 6% seen once. The data are from a study of identical twins. Study results and caveats: While abundant cord blood beta clonotypes carried fewer insertions, memory repertoires showed no such pattern.

The J gene is TRBJ2-7, the V gene TRBV10-3, with 8 bases that match TRBD2. The receptor was isolated from a woman in her 50s in good health. Sequenced input: memory T cells sorted from blood. The CDR3 DNA reads as TGTGCCATCAGGAGCGGGAGCTACGAGCAGTACTTC. It specifies CAIRSGSYEQYF.